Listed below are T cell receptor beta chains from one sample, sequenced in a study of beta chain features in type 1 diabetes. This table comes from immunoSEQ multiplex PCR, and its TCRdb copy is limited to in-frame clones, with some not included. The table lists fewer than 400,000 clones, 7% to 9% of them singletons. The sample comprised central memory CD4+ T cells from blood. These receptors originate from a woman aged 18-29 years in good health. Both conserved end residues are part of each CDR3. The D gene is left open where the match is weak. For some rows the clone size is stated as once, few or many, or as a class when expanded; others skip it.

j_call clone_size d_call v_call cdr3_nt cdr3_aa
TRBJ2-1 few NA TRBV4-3 TGCGCCAGCAGCCAAGATCTTGCCACCGCCCGTTTCTTC CASSQDLATARFF
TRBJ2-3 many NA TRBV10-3 TGTGCCATCAGTGAACGAGGGGATACGCAGTATTTT CAISERGDTQYF
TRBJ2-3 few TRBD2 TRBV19 TGTGCCAGTAACGTACTAGCGGGGCGCACAGATACGCAGTATTTT CASNVLAGRTDTQYF
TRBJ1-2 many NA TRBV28 TGTGCCAGCAGCCCCAGATTTAACTATGGCTACACCTTC CASSPRFNYGYTF
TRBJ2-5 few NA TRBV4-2 TGTGCCAGTGGGTATCGAGAGACCCAGTACTTC CASGYRETQYF
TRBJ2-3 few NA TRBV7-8 TGTGCCAGCAGCCCCCAGTCAGATACGCAGTATTTT CASSPQSDTQYF
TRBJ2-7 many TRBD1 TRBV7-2 TGTGCCAGCAGCCCCGGACAGGGCGCCTACGAGCAGTACTTC CASSPGQGAYEQYF
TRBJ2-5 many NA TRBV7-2 TGTGCCAGCAGCTTATCTTTGGGGGAGACCCAGTACTTC CASSLSLGETQYF
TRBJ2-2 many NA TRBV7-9 TGTGCCAGCAGCCCAAGGGCACAACTCACCGGGGAGCTGTTTTTT CASSPRAQLTGELFF
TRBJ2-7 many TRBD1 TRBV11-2 TGTGCCAGCAGAAAGGGAAGGGACAGGGGGAATTACGAGCAGTACTTC CASRKGRDRGNYEQYF
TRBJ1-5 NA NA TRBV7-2 TGTGCCAGCAGCTTAGAGGCAGGGTCCAGATGGCCCCAGCATTTT CASSLEAGSRWPQHF
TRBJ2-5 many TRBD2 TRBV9 TGTGCCAGCAGCGGAACGGGAGGGCGAGAGACCCAGTACTTC CASSGTGGRETQYF
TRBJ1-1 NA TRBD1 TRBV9 TGTGCCAGCAGAACCACAGGGGACACTGAAGCTTTCTTT CASRTTGDTEAFF
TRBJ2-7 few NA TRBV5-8 TGTGCCAGCAGCCCATTTGACGAGCAGTACTTC CASSPFDEQYF
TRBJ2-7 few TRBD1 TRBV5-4 TGTGCCAGCAGCTGGGACAGGGGCGGCGAGCAGTACTTC CASSWDRGGEQYF
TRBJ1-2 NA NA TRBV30 TGTGCCTGGAGTGTAATGATCGACTATGGCTACACCTTC CAWSVMIDYGYTF
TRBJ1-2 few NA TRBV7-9 TGTGCCAGCGGGGCCTCCAACTATGGCTACACCTTC CASGASNYGYTF
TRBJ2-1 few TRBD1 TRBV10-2 TGCGCCAGCATCACCGGGACAGGGTTTGAGCAGTTCTTC CASITGTGFEQFF
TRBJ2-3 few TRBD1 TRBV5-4 TGTGCCAGCAGCTTGGCAGGGGGTCGCACAGATACGCAGTATTTT CASSLAGGRTDTQYF
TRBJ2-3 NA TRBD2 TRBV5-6 TGTGCCAGCAGCTCACAGAGTATAGCGGGAGAGGGTACGCAGTATTTT CASSSQSIAGEGTQYF
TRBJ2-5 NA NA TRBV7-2 TGTGCCAGCAGCTTATCTGCACTGAAAGAGACCCAGTACTTC CASSLSALKETQYF
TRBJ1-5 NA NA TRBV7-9 TGTGCCAGCAGCTTAGGTACAGGGATCGATAGCAATCAGCCCCAGCATTTT CASSLGTGIDSNQPQHF
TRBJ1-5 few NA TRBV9 TGTGCCAGCAGCAAAGGGGTAGGTGGGCAGCCCCAGCATTTT CASSKGVGGQPQHF
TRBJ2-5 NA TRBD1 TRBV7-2 TGTGCCAGCAGCCCCTTGACAGGGGGCTTTGAGACCCAGTACTTC CASSPLTGGFETQYF
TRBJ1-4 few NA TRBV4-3 TGCGCCAGCAGCCAAGATCACGCCCAGGGGAAACTGTTTTTT CASSQDHAQGKLFF
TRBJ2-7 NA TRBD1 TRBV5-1 TGCGCCAGCAGCTCAGATCTGACAGGGCCCTACGAGCAGTACTTC CASSSDLTGPYEQYF